This entry lists 10 T cell receptor beta chains sequenced from one sample in a study of molecular identifiers for immune sequencing clone quantification. A single record per CDR3 protein comes from TCRdb applying MiXCR to the PCR reads. Among about 640,000 distinct CDR3 sequences listed, about 20% were seen once. Material: naive CD8+ T cells from blood, with Jurkat cell RNA spiked in. The subset here: FACS-sorted CD8+CD4-CCR7+CD45RA+ naive T cells. These receptors were obtained from a human donor in good health. Some libraries in this study had Jurkat cell RNA spiked in.

There are many counts of this clonotype. This chain joins TRBV15 and TRBJ2-1; no clear D gene. From germline, CDR1 is LNHNV and CDR2 YYDKDF (reference sequence). Trimming took 0 bases from V and 10 from J, leaving 10 bases between them. This CDR3 region has 13 residues. CDR3 DNA: TGTGCCACCAGCAGAGAGGTGGCTGACGAGCAGTTCTTC. It specifies CATSREVADEQFF.

With respect to this clonotype: Possible read error: a much larger clone is one base away. This chain uses TRBV5-1 with TRBJ1-1; no firm D call. Germline CDR1 and CDR2: SGHRS and YFSETQ. The CDR3 consists of 16 residues. This CDR3 reads CASCLETSPYPSEAFF. The DNA of the CDR3 is TGCGCCAGCTGCTTGGAGACGTCCCCTTATCCGTCCGAAGCTTTCTTT.

About this clonotype itself: Its ends do not fully match the called genes, so a read error is possible. The chain recombines TRBV5-1 with TRBJ2-7, with D perhaps TRBD2 (7 bases). Germline V lookup: CDR1 SGHRS, CDR2 YFSETQ. The CDR3 sequence is 17 residues long. The DNA of the CDR3 is TGCGCCAACAGCTTGAGGTTGGGGGGGGGCGGCGGTTCCGAGCAGTACTTC. Translating gives CANSLRLGGGGGSEQYF.

This clonotype was recorded many times. This chain links TRBV7-6 with TRBJ2-7, with a tentative D call TRBD1 (5 bases). This CDR3 comprises 13 residues. CDR1 is SGHVS, CDR2 FNYEAQ, per germline. The V end lost 0 bases, the J end lost 6 bases, and 9 bases lay between the germline ends. This CDR3 is CASSLALGVEQYF. The CDR3, as DNA: TGTGCCAGCAGCTTAGCGTTAGGGGTCGAGCAGTACTTC. The full variable domain, in which reference TRBV7-6 and TRBJ2-7 provide the parts outside the CDR3, is GAGVSQSPRYKVTKRGQDVALRCDPISGHVSLYWYRQALGQGPEFLTYFNYEAQQDKSGLPNDRFSAERPEGSISTLTIQRTEQRDSAMYRCASSLALGVEQYFGPGTRLTVT.

The chain is built from TRBV24-1 and TRBJ2-7; D remains ambiguous. This CDR3 comprises 12 residues. V was shortened by 3 bases and J by 1 base, with 3 bases between the two germline ends. The germline gives CDR1 KGHDR, CDR2 SFDVKD. The CDR3 here is CATSDRSYEQYF. The CDR3 DNA follows: TGTGCCACCAGTGATCGTTCCTACGAGCAGTACTTC.

At least ten counts were recorded for this clonotype. V usage is TRBV3-1 and J usage is TRBJ1-1, with 7 bases fitting TRBD1. Germline-derived CDR1 and CDR2 are LGHDT and YNNKEL (reference sequence). The V and J ends lost 4 bases and 6 bases, in that order; junction bases with no gene match: 8. The CDR3 totals 14 residues. In nucleotides, the CDR3 is TGTGCCAGCAGCCGTGAGGGGGCTTACGCTGAAGCTTTCTTT. Translation: CASSREGAYAEAFF. Combining the CDR3 with reference TRBV3-1 and TRBJ1-1 gives the whole variable domain DTAVSQTPKYLVTQMGNDKSIKCEQNLGHDTMYWYKQDSKKFLKIMFSYNNKELIINETVPNRFSPKSPDKAHLNLHINSLELGDSAVYFCASSREGAYAEAFFGQGTRLTVV.

This clonotype was observed at least ten times. The genes are TRBV15 and TRBJ2-1; the match to TRBD2 covers 13 bases. The CDR3 extends over 17 amino acids. Unmatched junction bases numbered 11, after V lost 4 bases and J lost 8 bases. CDR1 and CDR2 from the germline V gene are LNHNV and YYDKDF (reference sequence). CDR3 sequence (DNA): TGTGCCACCAGCATCCGACTAGCGGGGGGACCGGGGGATGAGCAGTTCTTC. Amino acid sequence: CATSIRLAGGPGDEQFF. Combining the CDR3 with reference TRBV15 and TRBJ2-1 gives the whole variable domain DAMVIQNPRYQVTQFGKPVTLSCSQTLNHNVMYWYQQKSSQAPKLLFHYYDKDFNNEADTPDNFQSRRPNTSFCFLDIRSPGLGDTAMYLCATSIRLAGGPGDEQFFGPGTRLTVL.

Remarks on this clonotype: A clone one base away is much larger, so this may be a read error. This sequence joins TRBV25-1 and TRBJ2-1; no clear D gene. This CDR3 spans 12 amino acids. CDR1 and CDR2 (germline): MGHDK, SYGVNS. The CDR3 DNA sequence: TGTGCCAGCAGTGAATATTTAGGTGAGCAGCTCTTC. Its protein is CASSEYLGEQLF.

This clonotype was picked up many times. The gene calls are TRBV29-1 and TRBJ2-7, with 8 positions matching TRBD1. Germline lookup yields CDR1 SQVTM and CDR2 ANQGSEA. The CDR3 length is 15 residues. Unmatched junction bases numbered 15, after V lost 6 bases and J lost 5 bases. Here the CDR3 reads CSVEGGTGGTNEQYF. CDR3 in DNA: TGCAGCGTCGAGGGCGGTACAGGGGGGACCAACGAGCAGTACTTC.

V usage is TRBV29-1 and J usage is TRBJ1-1; a possible D gene is TRBD1 (6 bases). V was cut by 5 bases and J by 0 bases, with 10 bases left in between. The CDR3 is 13 residues long. Germline V gives CDR1 SQVTM, CDR2 ANQGSEA. Here the CDR3 reads CSVIGQMNTEAFF. CDR3 DNA: TGCAGCGTTATAGGACAGATGAACACTGAAGCTTTCTTT.